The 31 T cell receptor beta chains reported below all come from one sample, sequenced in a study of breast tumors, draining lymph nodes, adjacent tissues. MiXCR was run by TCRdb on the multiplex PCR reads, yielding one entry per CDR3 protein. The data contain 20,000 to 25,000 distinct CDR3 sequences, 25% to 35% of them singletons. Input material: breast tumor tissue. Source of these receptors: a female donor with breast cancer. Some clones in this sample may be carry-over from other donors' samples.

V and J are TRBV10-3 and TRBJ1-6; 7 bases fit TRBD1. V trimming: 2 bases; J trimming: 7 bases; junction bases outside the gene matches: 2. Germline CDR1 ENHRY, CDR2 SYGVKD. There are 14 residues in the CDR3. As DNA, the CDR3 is TGTGCCATCAGTGAGACAGGGGCCAATTCACCCCTCCACTTT. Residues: CAISETGANSPLHF.

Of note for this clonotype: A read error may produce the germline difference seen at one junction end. Written as DNA, the CDR3 is TGTGCCAGCAGCTTAGGGACTGTTGAGCAGTCCTTC. Encoded protein: CASSLGTVEQSF. The rearrangement joins TRBV7-9 to TRBJ2-1; D might be TRBD2 (5 bases). CDR1 and CDR2 from the germline V gene are SEHNR and FQNEAQ (reference sequence). The CDR3 sequence is 12 residues long. The whole variable domain, filled in from reference TRBV7-9 and TRBJ2-1, reads DTGVSQNPRHKITKRGQNVTFRCDPISEHNRLYWYRQTLGQGPEFLTYFQNEAQLEKSRLLSDRFSAERPKGSFSTLEIQRTEQGDSAMYLCASSLGTVEQSFGPGTRLTVL.

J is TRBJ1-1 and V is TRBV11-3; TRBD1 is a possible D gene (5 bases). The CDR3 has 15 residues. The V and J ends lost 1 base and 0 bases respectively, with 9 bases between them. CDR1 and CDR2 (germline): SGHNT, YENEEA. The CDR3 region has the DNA TGTGCCAGCAGCTTAGGAGGGACCCTGAACACTGAAGCTTTCTTT. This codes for CASSLGGTLNTEAFF.

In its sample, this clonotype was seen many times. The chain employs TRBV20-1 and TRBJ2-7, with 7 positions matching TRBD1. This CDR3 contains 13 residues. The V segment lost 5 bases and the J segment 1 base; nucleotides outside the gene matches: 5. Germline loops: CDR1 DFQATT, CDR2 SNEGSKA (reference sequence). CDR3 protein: CSASRDSSYEQYF. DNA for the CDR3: TGCAGTGCTTCCCGGGACAGTTCCTACGAGCAGTACTTC.

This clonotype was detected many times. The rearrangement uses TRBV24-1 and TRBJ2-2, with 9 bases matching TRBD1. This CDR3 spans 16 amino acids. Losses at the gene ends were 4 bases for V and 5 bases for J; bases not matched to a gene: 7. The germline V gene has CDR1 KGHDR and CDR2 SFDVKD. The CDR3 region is CATSEVGTGSTGELFF. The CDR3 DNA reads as TGTGCCACCAGTGAGGTAGGGACAGGGAGTACCGGGGAGCTGTTTTTT.

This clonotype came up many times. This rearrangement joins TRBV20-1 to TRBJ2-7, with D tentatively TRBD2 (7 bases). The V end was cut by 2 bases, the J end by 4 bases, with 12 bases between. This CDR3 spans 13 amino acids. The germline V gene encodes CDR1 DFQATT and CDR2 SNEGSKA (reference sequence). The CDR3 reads CSARRRGGYEQYF. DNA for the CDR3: TGCAGTGCTAGACGGAGGGGGGGGTACGAGCAGTACTTC.

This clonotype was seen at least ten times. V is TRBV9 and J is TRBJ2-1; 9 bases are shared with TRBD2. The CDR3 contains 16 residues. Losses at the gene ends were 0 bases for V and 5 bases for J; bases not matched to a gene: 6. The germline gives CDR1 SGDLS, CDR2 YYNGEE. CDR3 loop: CASSVGPAGGHNEQFF. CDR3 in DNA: TGTGCCAGCAGCGTAGGTCCAGCGGGAGGACACAATGAGCAGTTCTTC.

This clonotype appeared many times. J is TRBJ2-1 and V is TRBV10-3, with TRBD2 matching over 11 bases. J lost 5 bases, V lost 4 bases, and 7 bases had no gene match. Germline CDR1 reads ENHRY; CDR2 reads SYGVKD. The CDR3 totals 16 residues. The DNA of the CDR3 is TGTGCCATCAGTGGGGGGACTAGCGGACCGCACAATGAGCAGTTCTTC. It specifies CAISGGTSGPHNEQFF.

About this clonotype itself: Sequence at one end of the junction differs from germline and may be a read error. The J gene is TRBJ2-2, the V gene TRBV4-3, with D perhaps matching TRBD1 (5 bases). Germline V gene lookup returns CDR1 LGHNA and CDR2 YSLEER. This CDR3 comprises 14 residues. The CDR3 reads CASSEDRNTGELFF. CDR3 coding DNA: TGCGCCAGCAGCGAAGACAGGAACACCGGGGAGCTGTTTTTT.

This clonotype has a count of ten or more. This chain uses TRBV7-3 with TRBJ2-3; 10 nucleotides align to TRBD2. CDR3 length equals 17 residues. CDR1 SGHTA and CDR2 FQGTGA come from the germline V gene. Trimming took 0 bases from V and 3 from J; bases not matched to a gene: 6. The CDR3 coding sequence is TGTGCCAGCAGCTTAACGTTAGCTAGCGGGAGAACAGATACGCAGTATTTT. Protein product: CASSLTLASGRTDTQYF.

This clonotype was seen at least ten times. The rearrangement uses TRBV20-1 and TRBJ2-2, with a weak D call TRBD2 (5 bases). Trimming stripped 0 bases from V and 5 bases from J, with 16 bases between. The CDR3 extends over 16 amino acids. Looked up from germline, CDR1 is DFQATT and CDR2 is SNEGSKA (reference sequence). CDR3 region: CSARDRVTTITGELFF. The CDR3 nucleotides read TGCAGTGCTAGAGATCGAGTGACTACGATTACCGGGGAGCTGTTTTTT.

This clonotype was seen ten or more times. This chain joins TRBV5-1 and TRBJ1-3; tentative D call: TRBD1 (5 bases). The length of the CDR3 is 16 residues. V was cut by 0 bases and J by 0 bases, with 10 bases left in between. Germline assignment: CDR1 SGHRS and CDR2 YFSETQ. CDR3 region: CASSLGGGHSGNTIYF. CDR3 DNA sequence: TGCGCCAGCAGCTTGGGGGGCGGCCACTCTGGAAACACCATATATTTT.

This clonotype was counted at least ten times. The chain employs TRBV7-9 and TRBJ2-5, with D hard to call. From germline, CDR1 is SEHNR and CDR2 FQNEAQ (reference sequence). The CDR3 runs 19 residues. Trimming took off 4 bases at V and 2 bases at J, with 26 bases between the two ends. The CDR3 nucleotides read TGTGCCAGCAGCTCCCCCCCCCGCAGGACCGGAATCCTACAAGAGACCCAGTACTTC. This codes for CASSSPPRRTGILQETQYF.

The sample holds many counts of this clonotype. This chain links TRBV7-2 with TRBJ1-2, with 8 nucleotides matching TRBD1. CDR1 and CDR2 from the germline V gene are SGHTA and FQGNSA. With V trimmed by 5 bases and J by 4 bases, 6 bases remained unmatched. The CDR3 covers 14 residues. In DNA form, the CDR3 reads TGTGCCAGCAGCCCAGGGGGCGCGAGCTATGGCTACACCTTC. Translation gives CASSPGGASYGYTF.

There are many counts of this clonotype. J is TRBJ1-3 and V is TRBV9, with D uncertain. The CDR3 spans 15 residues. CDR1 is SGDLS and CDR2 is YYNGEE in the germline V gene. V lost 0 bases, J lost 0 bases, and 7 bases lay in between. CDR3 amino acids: CASSVDSHSGNTIYF. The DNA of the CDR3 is TGTGCCAGCAGCGTAGATAGCCACTCTGGAAACACCATATATTTT.

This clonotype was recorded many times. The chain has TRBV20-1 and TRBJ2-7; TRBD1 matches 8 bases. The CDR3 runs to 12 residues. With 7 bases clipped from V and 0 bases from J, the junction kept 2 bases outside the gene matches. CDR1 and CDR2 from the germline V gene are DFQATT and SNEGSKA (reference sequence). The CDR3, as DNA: TGCAGTGGACAGGGGAGCTCCTACGAGCAGTACTTC. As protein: CSGQGSSYEQYF.

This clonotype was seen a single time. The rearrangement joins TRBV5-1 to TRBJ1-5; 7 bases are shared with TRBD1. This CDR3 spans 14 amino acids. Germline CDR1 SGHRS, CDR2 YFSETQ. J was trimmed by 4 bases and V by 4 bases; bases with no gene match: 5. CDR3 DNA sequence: TGCGCCAGCAGCCGGGACAGTCTTAATCAGCCCCAGCATTTT. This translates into CASSRDSLNQPQHF.

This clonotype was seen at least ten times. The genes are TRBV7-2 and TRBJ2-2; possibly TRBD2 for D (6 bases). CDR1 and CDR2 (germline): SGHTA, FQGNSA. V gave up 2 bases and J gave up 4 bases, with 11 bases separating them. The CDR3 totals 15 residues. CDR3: CASSLTGEVTGELFF. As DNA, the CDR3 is TGTGCCAGCAGCTTAACGGGAGAGGTCACCGGGGAGCTGTTTTTT. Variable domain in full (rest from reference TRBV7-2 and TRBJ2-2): GAGVSQSPSNKVTEKGKDVELRCDPISGHTALYWYRQSLGQGLEFLIYFQGNSAPDKSGLPSDRFSAERTGGSVSTLTIQRTQQEDSAVYLCASSLTGEVTGELFFGEGSRLTVL.

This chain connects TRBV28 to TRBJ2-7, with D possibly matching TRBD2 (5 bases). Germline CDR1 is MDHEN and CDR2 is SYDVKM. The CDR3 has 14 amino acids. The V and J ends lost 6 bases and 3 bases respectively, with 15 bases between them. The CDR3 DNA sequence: TGTGCCAGCAGAGCCTCCCGAAGCGGCTACGAGCAGTACTTC. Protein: CASRASRSGYEQYF.

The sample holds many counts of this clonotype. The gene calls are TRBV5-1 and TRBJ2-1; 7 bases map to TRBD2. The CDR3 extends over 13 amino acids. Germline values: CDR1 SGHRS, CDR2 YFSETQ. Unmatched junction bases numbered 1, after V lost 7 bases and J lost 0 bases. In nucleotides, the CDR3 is TGCGCCAGCCGGGAGGACTCCTACAATGAGCAGTTCTTC. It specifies CASREDSYNEQFF.

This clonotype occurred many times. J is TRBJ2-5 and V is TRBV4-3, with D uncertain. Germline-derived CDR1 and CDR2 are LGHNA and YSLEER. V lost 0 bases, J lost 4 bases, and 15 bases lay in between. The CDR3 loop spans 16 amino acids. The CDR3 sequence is CASSQDQNLARETQYF. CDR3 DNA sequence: TGCGCCAGCAGCCAAGATCAAAACCTGGCGAGAGAGACCCAGTACTTC.

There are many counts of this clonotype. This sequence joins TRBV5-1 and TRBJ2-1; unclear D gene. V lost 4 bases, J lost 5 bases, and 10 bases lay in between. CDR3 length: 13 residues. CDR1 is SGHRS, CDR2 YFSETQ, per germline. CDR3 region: CASSPFLNNEQFF. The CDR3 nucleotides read TGCGCCAGCAGCCCCTTCCTCAACAATGAGCAGTTCTTC.

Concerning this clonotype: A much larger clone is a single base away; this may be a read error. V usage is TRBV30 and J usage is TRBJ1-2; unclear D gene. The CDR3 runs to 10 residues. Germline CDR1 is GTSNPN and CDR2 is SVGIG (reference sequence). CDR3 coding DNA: TGTGCCTGGGGCCCCTTGGGCTGCACCTTC. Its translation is CAWGPLGCTF.

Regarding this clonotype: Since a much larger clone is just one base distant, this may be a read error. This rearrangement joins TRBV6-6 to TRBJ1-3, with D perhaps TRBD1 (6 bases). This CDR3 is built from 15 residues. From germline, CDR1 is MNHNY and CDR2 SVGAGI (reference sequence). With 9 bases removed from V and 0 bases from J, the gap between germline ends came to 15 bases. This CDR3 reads CASGAGESSGNTIYF. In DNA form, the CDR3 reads TGTGCCAGTGGAGCAGGGGAAAGCTCTGGAAACACCATATATTTT.

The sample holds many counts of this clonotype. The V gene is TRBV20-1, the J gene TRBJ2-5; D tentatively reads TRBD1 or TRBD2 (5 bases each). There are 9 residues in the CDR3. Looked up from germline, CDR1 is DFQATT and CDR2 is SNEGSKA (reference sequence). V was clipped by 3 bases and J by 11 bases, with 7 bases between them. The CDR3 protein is CSASEGQYF. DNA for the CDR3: TGCAGTGCTAGCGAGGGGCAGTACTTC.

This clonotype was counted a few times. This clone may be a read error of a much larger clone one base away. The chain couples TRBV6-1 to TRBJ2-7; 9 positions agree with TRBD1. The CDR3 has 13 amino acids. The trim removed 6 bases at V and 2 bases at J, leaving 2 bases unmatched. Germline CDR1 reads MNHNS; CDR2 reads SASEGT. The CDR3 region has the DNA TGTGCCAGCAGGCGGACAGGGGCCTACGAGCAGTACTTC. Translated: CASRRTGAYEQYF.

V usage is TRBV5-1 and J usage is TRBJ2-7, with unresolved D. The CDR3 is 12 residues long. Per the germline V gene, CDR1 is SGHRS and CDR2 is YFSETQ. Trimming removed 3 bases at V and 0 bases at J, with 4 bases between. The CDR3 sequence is CASSSNSYEQYF. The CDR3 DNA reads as TGCGCCAGCAGCTCGAACTCCTACGAGCAGTACTTC.

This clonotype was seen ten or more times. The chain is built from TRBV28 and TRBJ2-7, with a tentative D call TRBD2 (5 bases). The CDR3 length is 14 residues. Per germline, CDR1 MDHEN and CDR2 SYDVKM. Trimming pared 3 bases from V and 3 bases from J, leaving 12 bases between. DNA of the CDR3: TGTGCCAGCAGTTTTGGAACTAGTAACTACGAGCAGTACTTC. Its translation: CASSFGTSNYEQYF.

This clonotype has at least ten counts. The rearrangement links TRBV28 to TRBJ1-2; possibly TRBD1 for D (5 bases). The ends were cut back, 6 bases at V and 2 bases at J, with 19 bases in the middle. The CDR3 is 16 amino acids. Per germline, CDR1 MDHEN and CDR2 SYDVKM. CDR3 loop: CASRRQSPPLNYGYTF. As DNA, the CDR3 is TGTGCCAGCAGGAGACAGTCTCCCCCACTAAACTATGGCTACACCTTC.

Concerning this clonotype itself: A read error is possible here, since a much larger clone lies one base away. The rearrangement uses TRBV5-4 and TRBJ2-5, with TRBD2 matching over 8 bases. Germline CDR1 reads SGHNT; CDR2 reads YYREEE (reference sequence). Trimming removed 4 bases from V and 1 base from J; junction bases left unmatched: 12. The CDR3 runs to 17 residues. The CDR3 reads CASSGTRGRPRQETQYF. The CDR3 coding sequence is TGTGCCAGCAGCGGGACTCGCGGGAGGCCCCGCCAAGAGACCCAGTACTTC.

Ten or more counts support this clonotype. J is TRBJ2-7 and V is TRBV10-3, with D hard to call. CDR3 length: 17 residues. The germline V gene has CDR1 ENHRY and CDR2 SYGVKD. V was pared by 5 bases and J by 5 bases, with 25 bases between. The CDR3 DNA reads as TGTGCCATCAGTCGCCCGCGTATCCCGGGCGCAAAACACGAGCAGTACTTC. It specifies CAISRPRIPGAKHEQYF.